This T cell receptor beta chain emerged from a study of T cells in Graves' hyperthyroidism and ophthalmopathy. Across the study: Once the initial diagnosis was made, peripheral blood was obtained before any treatment.

Each diagnosis drew on symptoms, thyroxine, TRAb, thyroid ultrasound and orbital computed tomography findings. CDR3 length: 12 amino acids. The V gene lost 0 bases and the J gene lost 10 bases, with 9 bases spanning the gap. The germline V gene encodes CDR1 SGHDN and CDR2 FVKESK. The count of this clonotype is one. TCR beta CDR3 region amplification was performed from RNA transcripts. The TCR CDR3 first-round RT-PCR relied on the HTBI primer set. One entry per CDR3 protein, called by TCRdb with MiXCR from the multiplex PCR reads. The sample carries about 640,000 distinct CDR3 sequences, less than 25% recorded once.

The chain joins TRBV14 to TRBJ1-2; D remains unclear. The sequence came from a man younger than 45 with Graves' ophthalmopathy. The sequenced material came from blood. The CDR3: CASSQDERTYTF. Here the CDR3 DNA reads TGTGCCAGCAGCCAAGATGAGAGAACCTACACCTTC.